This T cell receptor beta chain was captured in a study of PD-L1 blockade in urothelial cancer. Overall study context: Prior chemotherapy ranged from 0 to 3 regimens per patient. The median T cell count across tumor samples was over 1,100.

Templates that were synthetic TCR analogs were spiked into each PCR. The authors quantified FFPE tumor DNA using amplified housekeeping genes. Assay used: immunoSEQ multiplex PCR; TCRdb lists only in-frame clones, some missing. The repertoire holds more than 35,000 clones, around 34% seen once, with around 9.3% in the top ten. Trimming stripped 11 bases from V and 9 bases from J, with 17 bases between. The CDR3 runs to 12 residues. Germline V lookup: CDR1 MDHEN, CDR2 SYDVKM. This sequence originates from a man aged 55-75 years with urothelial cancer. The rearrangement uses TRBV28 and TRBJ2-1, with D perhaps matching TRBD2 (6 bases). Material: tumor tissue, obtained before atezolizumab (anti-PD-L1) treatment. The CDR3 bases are TGTGCCGCCCTCGGAGGGTTCGGTGAGCAGTTCTTC. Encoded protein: CAALGGFGEQFF.